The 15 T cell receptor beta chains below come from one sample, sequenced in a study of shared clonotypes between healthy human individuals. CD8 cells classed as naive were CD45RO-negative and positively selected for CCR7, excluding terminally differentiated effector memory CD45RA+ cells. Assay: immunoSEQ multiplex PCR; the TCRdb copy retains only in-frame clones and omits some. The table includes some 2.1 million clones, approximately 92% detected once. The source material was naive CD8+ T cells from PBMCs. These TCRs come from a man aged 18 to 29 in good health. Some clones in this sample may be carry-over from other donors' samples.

The CDR3 loop is CASSPGPAGPQSDTQYF. CDR3 DNA: TGTGCCAGCAGCCCAGGGCCGGCAGGGCCCCAGTCAGATACGCAGTATTTT. This chain links TRBV7-6 with TRBJ2-3, with a weak D call TRBD1 (5 bases). Germline CDR1 and CDR2: SGHVS and FNYEAQ. V was pared by 5 bases and J by 4 bases, with 22 bases between. The CDR3 is 17 amino acids.

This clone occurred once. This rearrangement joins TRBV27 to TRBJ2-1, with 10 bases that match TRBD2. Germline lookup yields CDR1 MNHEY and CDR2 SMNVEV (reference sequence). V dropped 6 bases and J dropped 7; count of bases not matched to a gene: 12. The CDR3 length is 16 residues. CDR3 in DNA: TGTGCCAGCAGCCCTAAGGCTAGCGGGAGCTTTAATGAGCAGTTCTTC. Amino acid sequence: CASSPKASGSFNEQFF.

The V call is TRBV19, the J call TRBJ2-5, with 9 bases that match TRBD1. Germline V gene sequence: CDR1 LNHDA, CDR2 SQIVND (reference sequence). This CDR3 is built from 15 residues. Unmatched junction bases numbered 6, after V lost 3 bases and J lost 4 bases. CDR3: CASSIWTGEIETQYF. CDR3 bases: TGTGCCAGTAGTATTTGGACAGGGGAAATAGAGACCCAGTACTTC.

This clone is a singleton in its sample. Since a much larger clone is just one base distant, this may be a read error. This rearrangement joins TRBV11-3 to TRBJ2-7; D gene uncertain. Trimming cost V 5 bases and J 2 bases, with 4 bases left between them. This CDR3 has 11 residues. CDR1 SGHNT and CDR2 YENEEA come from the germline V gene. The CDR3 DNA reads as TGTGCCAGCAGCCCCCCCTACGAGCAGTACTTC. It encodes CASSPPYEQYF.

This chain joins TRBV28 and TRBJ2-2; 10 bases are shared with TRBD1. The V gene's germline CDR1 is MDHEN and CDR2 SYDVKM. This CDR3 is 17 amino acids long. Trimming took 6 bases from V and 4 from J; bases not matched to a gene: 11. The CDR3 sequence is CASSEPDRGLGTGELFF. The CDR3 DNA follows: TGTGCCAGCAGCGAACCCGACAGGGGGCTTGGCACCGGGGAGCTGTTTTTT.

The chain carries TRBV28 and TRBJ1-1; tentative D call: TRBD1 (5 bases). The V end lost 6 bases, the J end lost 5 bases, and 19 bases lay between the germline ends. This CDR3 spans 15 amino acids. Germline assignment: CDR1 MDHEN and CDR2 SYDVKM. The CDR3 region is CASSLNRQPRTEAFF. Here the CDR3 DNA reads TGTGCCAGCAGCCTAAACAGACAGCCGAGGACTGAAGCTTTCTTT.

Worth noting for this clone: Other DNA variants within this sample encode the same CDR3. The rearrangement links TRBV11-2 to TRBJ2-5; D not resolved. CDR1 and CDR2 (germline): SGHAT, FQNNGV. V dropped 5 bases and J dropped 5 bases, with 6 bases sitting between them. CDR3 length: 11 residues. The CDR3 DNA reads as TGTGCCAGCAGCAAAGGGGAGACCCAGTACTTC. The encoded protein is CASSKGETQYF. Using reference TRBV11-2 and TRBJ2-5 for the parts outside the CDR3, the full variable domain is EAGVAQSPRYKIIEKRQSVAFWCNPISGHATLYWYQQILGQGPKLLIQFQNNGVVDDSQLPKDRFSAERLKGVDSTLKIQPAKLEDSAVYLCASSKGETQYFGPGTRLLVL.

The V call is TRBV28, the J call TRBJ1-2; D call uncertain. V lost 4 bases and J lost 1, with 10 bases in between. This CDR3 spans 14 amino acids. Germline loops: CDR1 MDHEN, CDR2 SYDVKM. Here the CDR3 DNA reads TGTGCCAGCAGTTCCCGACACCGTAACTATGGCTACACCTTC. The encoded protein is CASSSRHRNYGYTF.

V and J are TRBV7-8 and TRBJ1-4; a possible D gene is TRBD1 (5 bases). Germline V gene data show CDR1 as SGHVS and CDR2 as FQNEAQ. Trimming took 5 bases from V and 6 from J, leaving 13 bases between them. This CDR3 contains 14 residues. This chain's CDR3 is CASSLRDGHEKLFF. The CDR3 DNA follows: TGTGCCAGCAGCCTCCGGGACGGACATGAAAAACTGTTTTTT. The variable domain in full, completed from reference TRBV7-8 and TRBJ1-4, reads GAGVSQSPRYKVAKRGQDVALRCDPISGHVSLFWYQQALGQGPEFLTYFQNEAQLDKSGLPSDRFFAERPEGSVSTLKIQRTQQEDSAVYLCASSLRDGHEKLFFGSGTQLSVL.

The CDR3 loop reads CASRNEGVRATDTQYF. The CDR3 DNA reads as TGTGCCAGCAGAAACGAGGGGGTGAGAGCCACAGATACGCAGTATTTT. This chain connects TRBV27 to TRBJ2-3, with D perhaps TRBD1 (6 bases). V was trimmed by 6 bases and J by 2 bases, leaving 18 bases between them. The CDR3 has 16 residues. Germline CDR1 MNHEY, CDR2 SMNVEV (reference sequence).

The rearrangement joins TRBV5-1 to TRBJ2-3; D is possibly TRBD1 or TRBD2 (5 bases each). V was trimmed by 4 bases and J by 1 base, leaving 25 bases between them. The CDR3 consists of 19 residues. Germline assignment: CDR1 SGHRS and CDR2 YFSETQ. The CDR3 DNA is TGCGCCAGCAGCACTTGTGTCTTAGGTTGGGGACGATGCACAGATACGCAGTATTTT. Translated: CASSTCVLGWGRCTDTQYF.

The CDR3: CASSFVLAVNNEQFF. The CDR3 nucleotides are TGTGCCAGCAGCTTTGTACTAGCGGTGAACAATGAGCAGTTCTTC. The chain carries TRBV7-9 and TRBJ2-1; 8 bases agree with TRBD2. Germline lookup yields CDR1 SEHNR and CDR2 FQNEAQ (reference sequence). The CDR3 totals 15 residues. With 3 bases clipped from V and 5 bases from J, the junction kept 6 bases outside the gene matches. Drawing the rest from reference TRBV7-9 and TRBJ2-1, the complete variable domain is DTGVSQNPRHKITKRGQNVTFRCDPISEHNRLYWYRQTLGQGPEFLTYFQNEAQLEKSRLLSDRFSAERPKGSFSTLEIQRTEQGDSAMYLCASSFVLAVNNEQFFGPGTRLTVL.

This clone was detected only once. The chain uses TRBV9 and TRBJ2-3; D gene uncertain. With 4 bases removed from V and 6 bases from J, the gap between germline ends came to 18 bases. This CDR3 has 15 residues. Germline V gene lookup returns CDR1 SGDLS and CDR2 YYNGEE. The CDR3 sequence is CASSPELPESDTQYF. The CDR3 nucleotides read TGTGCCAGCAGCCCCGAACTACCGGAGTCGGATACGCAGTATTTT.

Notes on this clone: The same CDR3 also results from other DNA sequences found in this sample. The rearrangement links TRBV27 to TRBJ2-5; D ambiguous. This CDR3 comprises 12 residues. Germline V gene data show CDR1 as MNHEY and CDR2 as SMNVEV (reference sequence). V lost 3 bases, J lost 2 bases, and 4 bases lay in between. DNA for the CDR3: TGTGCCAGCAGTTTCAATCAAGAGACCCAGTACTTC. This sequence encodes CASSFNQETQYF.

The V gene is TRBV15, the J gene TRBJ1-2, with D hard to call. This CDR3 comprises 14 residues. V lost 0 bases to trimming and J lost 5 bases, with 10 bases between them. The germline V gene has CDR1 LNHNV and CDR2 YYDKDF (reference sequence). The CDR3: CATSRDTDPYGYTF. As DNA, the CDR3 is TGTGCCACCAGCAGAGATACGGATCCATATGGCTACACCTTC. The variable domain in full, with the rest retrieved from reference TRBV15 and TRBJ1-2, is DAMVIQNPRYQVTQFGKPVTLSCSQTLNHNVMYWYQQKSSQAPKLLFHYYDKDFNNEADTPDNFQSRRPNTSFCFLDIRSPGLGDTAMYLCATSRDTDPYGYTFGSGTRLTVV.